The rows below give T cell receptor beta chains drawn from one sample of a study of T cells in Graves' hyperthyroidism and ophthalmopathy. One entry per CDR3 protein, called by TCRdb with MiXCR from the multiplex PCR reads. The sample carries about 260,000 distinct CDR3 sequences, around 25% recorded once. What was sequenced was blood. The receptors derive from a middle-aged man with Graves' hyperthyroidism that later progressed to Graves' ophthalmopathy. The CDR3 runs from the conserved cysteine through the conserved F or W. A D gene is named only where the DNA matches it firmly. Not all rows give a size; the values are once, few, many and, for expanded clones, a class.

d_call	v_call	clone_size	j_call	cdr3_aa	cdr3_nt
TRBD2	TRBV19	many	TRBJ2-7	CASSKPGLAGELYEQYF	TGTGCCAGTAGTAAGCCGGGACTAGCGGGAGAGTTATACGAGCAGTACTTC
.	TRBV24-1	many	TRBJ2-2	CATRTENTGELFF	TGTGCCACGAGGACAGAAAACACCGGGGAGCTGTTTTTT
TRBD1	TRBV11-2	many	TRBJ2-5	CASSSPLRTGRETQYF	TGTGCCAGCAGCTCACCTCTCCGGACAGGGCGGGAGACCCAGTACTTC
TRBD2	TRBV15	many	TRBJ2-4	CATSRVRLWLADSYGVNIQYF	TGTGCCACCAGCAGAGTCCGATTATGGCTAGCGGACTCTTACGGTGTGAACATTCAGTACTTC
.	TRBV28	.	TRBJ1-2	CASSFKPYGYTF	TGTGCCAGCAGTTTTAAACCCTATGGCTACACCTTC
.	TRBV5-8	many	TRBJ2-2	CASGRFGGSGELFF	TGTGCCAGCGGTCGGTTTGGGGGATCCGGGGAGCTGTTTTTT
.	TRBV12-3/TRBV12-4	.	TRBJ1-3	CASSLPLSGNTIYF	TGTGCCAGCAGTTTACCCCTCTCTGGAAACACCATATATTTT
TRBD2	TRBV28	.	TRBJ2-5	CATWGTSGQETQYF	TGTGCCACCTGGGGGACTAGCGGACAAGAGACCCAGTACTTC
.	TRBV19	many	TRBJ1-2	CASSIDRGQNYGYTF	TGTGCCAGTAGTATAGATCGGGGACAAAACTATGGCTACACCTTC
TRBD2	TRBV27	many	TRBJ2-2	CASSLMREWGELFF	TGTGCCAGCAGTTTAATGCGGGAGTGGGGGGAGCTGTTTTTT
.	TRBV27	many	TRBJ2-5	CASSFSRGAETQYF	TGTGCCAGCAGTTTCTCCCGGGGGGCAGAGACCCAGTACTTC
.	TRBV7-9	many	TRBJ1-2	CASSLVSENYGYTF	TGTGCCAGCAGCTTAGTTTCCGAGAACTATGGCTACACCTTC
.	TRBV20-1	once	TRBJ2-5	CSASGQGGAQYF	TGCAGTGCTAGTGGGCAGGGTGGGGCCCAGTACTTC
TRBD2	TRBV6-2/TRBV6-3	.	TRBJ2-2	CASRVSGRANTGELFF	TGTGCCAGCAGAGTTAGCGGGAGGGCGAACACCGGGGAGCTGTTTTTT
.	TRBV6-2/TRBV6-3	.	TRBJ2-7	CASRAPGWDSEQYF	TGTGCCAGCAGAGCACCAGGGTGGGATAGCGAGCAGTACTTC
.	TRBV29-1	.	TRBJ1-2	CSALLAAGYGYTF	TGCAGCGCCCTCCTGGCGGCGGGATATGGCTACACCTTC
TRBD2	TRBV5-1	many	TRBJ2-7	CASSLVVTSGSHEQYF	TGCGCCAGCAGCTTGGTCGTAACTAGCGGGAGCCACGAGCAGTACTTC
.	TRBV28	many	TRBJ1-1	CASTWEVGTEAFF	TGTGCCAGCACTTGGGAGGTCGGGACTGAAGCTTTCTTT
.	TRBV12-3/TRBV12-4	.	TRBJ1-3	CASRLTGSGNTIYF	TGTGCCAGCAGGCTAACGGGGTCTGGAAACACCATATATTTT
.	TRBV12-3/TRBV12-4	many	TRBJ2-5	CASSFSQSQETQYF	TGTGCCAGCAGTTTTTCCCAGTCTCAAGAGACCCAGTACTTC
.	TRBV12-3/TRBV12-4	.	TRBJ2-7	CASSLGRWGRTYEQYF	TGTGCCAGCAGCCTTGGCCGGTGGGGCCGGACCTACGAGCAGTACTTC
.	TRBV12-3/TRBV12-4	many	TRBJ1-2	CASSYGGGRGYTF	TGTGCCAGCAGCTACGGGGGGGGAAGAGGCTACACCTTC